Following are 26 T cell receptor beta chains from one sample sequenced in a study of cytomegalovirus exposure and HLA in healthy donors. The PCR ran on 60 Vbeta and 13 Jbeta primers. TCRdb's copy holds only in-frame clones and misses some; the assay was immunoSEQ multiplex PCR. In the table there are under 200,000 clones, more than 60% of which are singletons. The sequencing sample was made of PBMCs. These receptors were taken from a male donor in good health and CMV-seronegative.

V gene TRBV7-3 combines with J gene TRBJ1-1, with D maybe TRBD1 (6 bases). Germline CDR1 SGHTA, CDR2 FQGTGA. The V gene lost 1 base and the J gene lost 1 base, with 28 bases spanning the gap. CDR3 length: 21 residues. The CDR3: CASSLKPPGPGQWAKNTEAFF. In nucleotides, the CDR3 is TGTGCCAGCAGCTTAAAACCACCCGGACCGGGACAATGGGCGAAGAACACTGAAGCTTTCTTT.

This chain joins TRBV11-2 and TRBJ2-7; 8 nucleotides agree with TRBD2. Trimming cost V 0 bases and J 2 bases; bases outside gene matches: 6. This CDR3 comprises 16 residues. Germline-derived CDR1 and CDR2 are SGHAT and FQNNGV. Here the CDR3 DNA reads TGTGCCAGCAGCTTAGATATTACTAGCGGTACCTACGAGCAGTACTTC. This codes for CASSLDITSGTYEQYF.

This sequence joins TRBV15 and TRBJ1-1; 8 bases are shared with TRBD1. The CDR3 loop spans 12 amino acids. Germline trimming cut 5 bases from V and 4 bases from J; bases unmatched to any gene: 0. Germline V CDR1 and CDR2: LNHNV, YYDKDF (reference sequence). The CDR3 DNA is TGTGCCACCAGCGGACAGGGCACTGAAGCTTTCTTT. Its protein product is CATSGQGTEAFF.

The chain has TRBV18 and TRBJ1-4; D perhaps matches TRBD1 (5 bases). The CDR3 spans 11 residues. The germline V gene has CDR1 KGHSH and CDR2 LQKENI. Trimming took 3 bases from V and 10 from J, leaving 6 bases between them. CDR3 in DNA: TGTGCCAGCTCACCTGACAGAAAACTGTTTTTT. Its protein product is CASSPDRKLFF.

The chain has TRBV7-2 and TRBJ1-5; TRBD1 agrees at 7 bases. The CDR3 length is 15 residues. Germline V gene data show CDR1 as SGHTA and CDR2 as FQGNSA. V lost 5 bases, J lost 1 base, and 5 bases stayed unmatched. The CDR3 DNA follows: TGTGCCAGCAGCCCAGACAGGGCAAGCAATCAGCCCCAGCATTTT. Encoded protein: CASSPDRASNQPQHF.

The V gene is TRBV9, the J gene TRBJ2-3; 7 bases are a match to TRBD2. The ends lost 0 bases at V and 2 bases at J; junction bases unmatched: 6. Germline assignment: CDR1 SGDLS and CDR2 YYNGEE. CDR3 length: 16 amino acids. This CDR3 reads CASSVGQRGATDTQYF. CDR3 in DNA: TGTGCCAGCAGCGTAGGCCAGCGGGGCGCCACAGATACGCAGTATTTT.

The rearrangement uses TRBV7-9 and TRBJ2-7, with TRBD1 identical over 8 bases. Germline V CDR1 and CDR2: SEHNR, FQNEAQ (reference sequence). The V and J ends lost 4 bases and 6 bases, in that order; junction bases with no gene match: 8. The CDR3 is made up of 14 amino acids. CDR3 protein: CASSSTQGAGEQYF. The DNA of the CDR3 is TGTGCCAGCAGCTCAACTCAGGGGGCCGGCGAGCAGTACTTC.

The gene calls are TRBV9 and TRBJ1-1; TRBD1 is a possible D gene (5 bases). Looked up from germline, CDR1 is SGDLS and CDR2 is YYNGEE. The V and J ends lost 0 bases and 1 base respectively, with 16 bases between them. The length of the CDR3 is 17 residues. CDR3 protein: CASSVERGKGSNTEAFF. CDR3 DNA sequence: TGTGCCAGCAGCGTAGAAAGGGGAAAAGGGTCGAACACTGAAGCTTTCTTT.

The V call is TRBV11-2, the J call TRBJ2-1, with TRBD2 matching over 9 bases. The CDR3 loop spans 16 amino acids. Looked up from germline, CDR1 is SGHAT and CDR2 is FQNNGV. The V segment lost 5 bases and the J segment 5 bases; nucleotides outside the gene matches: 10. The DNA of the CDR3 is TGTGCCAGCAGCCGGAGCGCGGGGGGGCCGAACAATGAGCAGTTCTTC. Its translation is CASSRSAGGPNNEQFF.

This chain joins TRBV2 and TRBJ1-2; 10 bases map to TRBD1. Germline-derived CDR1 and CDR2 are SNHLY and FYNNEI. J gave up 8 bases and V 1 base, and 4 bases lay outside the gene matches. The CDR3 loop spans 14 amino acids. The CDR3 spells CASSEGQGARGYTF. The CDR3 nucleotides read TGTGCCAGCAGTGAAGGACAGGGGGCGCGGGGCTACACCTTC.

This clone has only a few counts. The chain is built from TRBV7-3 and TRBJ2-5; 8 nucleotides agree with TRBD1. Trimming removed 5 bases from V and 4 bases from J; junction bases left unmatched: 12. Per the germline V gene, CDR1 is SGHTA and CDR2 is FQGTGA. The CDR3 sequence is 16 residues long. Here the CDR3 DNA reads TGTGCCAGCAGCCAAGGACAGGGATTTTCGGGAGAGACCCAGTACTTC. Amino acid sequence: CASSQGQGFSGETQYF.

In this sample, this clone turned up a few times. V is TRBV6-1 and J is TRBJ2-7; 7 bases agree with TRBD2. Germline values: CDR1 MNHNS, CDR2 SASEGT. The V gene end was trimmed by 6 bases and the J gene end by 2 bases; junction bases not matched to a gene: 10. The CDR3 runs to 15 residues. As DNA, the CDR3 is TGTGCCAGCAGCGGCGGGCCGGGGGGAACCTACGAGCAGTACTTC. It is translated as CASSGGPGGTYEQYF.

J is TRBJ1-3 and V is TRBV5-1; no firm D call. The CDR3 totals 14 residues. The germline V gene has CDR1 SGHRS and CDR2 YFSETQ. V was cut by 0 bases and J by 1 base, with 5 bases left in between. The CDR3 DNA is TGCGCCAGCAGCTTGGGAGATTCTGGAAACACCATATATTTT. Translating gives CASSLGDSGNTIYF.

V gene TRBV7-3 combines with J gene TRBJ2-7; 11 bases fit TRBD2. The CDR3 is 14 amino acids. The V gene's germline CDR1 is SGHTA and CDR2 FQGTGA. With 5 bases clipped from V and 3 bases from J, the junction kept 3 bases outside the gene matches. CDR3: CASSPGTSGYEQYF. The CDR3 DNA reads as TGTGCCAGCAGCCCAGGGACTAGCGGCTACGAGCAGTACTTC.

V and J are TRBV5-6 and TRBJ1-2; 9 bases match TRBD1. This CDR3 is built from 15 residues. Unmatched junction bases numbered 7, after V lost 4 bases and J lost 3 bases. From germline, CDR1 is SGHDT and CDR2 YYEEEE. In DNA, the CDR3 is TGTGCCAGCAGCCCGGGACAGGGTGTGGACTATGGCTACACCTTC. It specifies CASSPGQGVDYGYTF.

The rearrangement joins TRBV15 to TRBJ2-1, with TRBD2 matching over 7 bases. The trim removed 1 base at V and 2 bases at J, leaving 8 bases unmatched. Per germline, CDR1 LNHNV and CDR2 YYDKDF (reference sequence). The CDR3 spans 17 residues. In DNA, the CDR3 is TGTGCCACCAGCAGAGTCCGAGCGGGGCTAGCCTACAATGAGCAGTTCTTC. This codes for CATSRVRAGLAYNEQFF.

There are a few counts of this clone. The gene calls are TRBV7-9 and TRBJ2-7; 9 bases agree with TRBD1. The germline V gene encodes CDR1 SEHNR and CDR2 FQNEAQ (reference sequence). V shed 4 bases, J shed 6 bases, and the junction held 10 bases outside the gene matches. The CDR3 length is 15 residues. CDR3 DNA: TGTGCCAGCAGCTCCGGACAGGGGTTGAGGCTCGAGCAGTACTTC. Translated, it gives CASSSGQGLRLEQYF.

The chain has TRBV7-8 and TRBJ1-2; no definite D call. V was trimmed by 5 bases and J by 4 bases, leaving 20 bases between them. Germline assignment: CDR1 SGHVS and CDR2 FQNEAQ. The CDR3 consists of 16 residues. Here the CDR3 reads CASSIRSTVSGYGYTF. CDR3 bases: TGTGCCAGCAGCATTAGGTCAACGGTGAGCGGCTATGGCTACACCTTC.

This clone was counted between two and nine times. The rearrangement uses TRBV28 and TRBJ2-1; D is perhaps TRBD2 (6 bases). CDR3 length equals 14 residues. In germline, CDR1 is MDHEN, CDR2 SYDVKM. V was clipped by 8 bases and J by 7 bases, with 18 bases between them. The CDR3 is CASRSGSSRNEQFF. The CDR3 coding sequence is TGTGCCAGCCGTAGCGGATCCTCTAGGAATGAGCAGTTCTTC.

V is TRBV19 and J is TRBJ2-3; TRBD2 matches 8 bases. This CDR3 comprises 16 residues. With 3 bases clipped from V and 1 base from J, the junction kept 6 bases outside the gene matches. Germline-derived CDR1 and CDR2 are LNHDA and SQIVND (reference sequence). CDR3 nucleotides: TGTGCCAGTAGTATCGCGGGACTAGGCCGCACAGATACGCAGTATTTT. Amino acid sequence: CASSIAGLGRTDTQYF. Full variable domain (remainder filled in from reference TRBV19 and TRBJ2-3): DGGITQSPKYLFRKEGQNVTLSCEQNLNHDAMYWYRQDPGQGLRLIYYSQIVNDFQKGDIAEGYSVSREKKESFPLTVTSAQKNPTAFYLCASSIAGLGRTDTQYFGPGTRLTVL.

The chain links TRBV27 to TRBJ2-7, with 8 bases aligning to TRBD1. Losses at the gene ends were 6 bases for V and 5 bases for J; bases not matched to a gene: 6. Germline CDR1 reads MNHEY; CDR2 reads SMNVEV (reference sequence). The CDR3 length is 13 residues. The chain's CDR3 is CASRRQGLHEQYF. In DNA, the CDR3 is TGTGCCAGCAGACGACAGGGGTTACACGAGCAGTACTTC.

The chain carries TRBV9 and TRBJ2-7; no definite D call. V was clipped by 1 base and J by 6 bases, with 11 bases between them. The CDR3 length is 13 residues. Germline lookup yields CDR1 SGDLS and CDR2 YYNGEE. The CDR3 nucleotides read TGTGCCAGCAGCGTAAATGAGTTGGTCGAGCAGTACTTC. Translation gives CASSVNELVEQYF.

The genes are TRBV6-5 and TRBJ2-5, with a weak D call TRBD1 (6 bases). CDR1 is MNHEY, CDR2 SVGAGI, per germline. V was trimmed by 8 bases and J by 3 bases, leaving 16 bases between them. This CDR3 is built from 14 residues. This chain's CDR3 is CASGPGQKKETQYF. CDR3 DNA sequence: TGTGCCAGCGGCCCAGGACAGAAAAAAGAGACCCAGTACTTC.

The chain uses TRBV10-1 and TRBJ1-2, with no clear D. V was trimmed by 0 bases and J by 8 bases, leaving 10 bases between them. Germline CDR1 is WNHNN and CDR2 is SYGVQD (reference sequence). CDR3 size: 13 residues. In nucleotides, the CDR3 is TGCGCCAGCAGTGAGTCGACTGGGAGCGGCTACACCTTC. It is translated as CASSESTGSGYTF.

The V call is TRBV30, the J call TRBJ1-2, with 10 bases that match TRBD1. V lost 2 bases and J lost 8; bases outside the gene matches: 11. The length of the CDR3 is 15 residues. Germline CDR1 and CDR2: GTSNPN and SVGIG (reference sequence). The CDR3 DNA is TGTGCCTGGAGTCATCCGGGACAGGGGCTGGAGGGCTACACCTTC. This codes for CAWSHPGQGLEGYTF.

This clone was observed a few times. The chain carries TRBV30 and TRBJ2-1, with no clear D. Germline CDR1 is GTSNPN and CDR2 is SVGIG (reference sequence). The CDR3 sequence is 14 residues long. Trimming stripped 3 bases from V and 4 bases from J, with 13 bases between. CDR3 coding DNA: TGTGCCTGGAGAGCCCACTCGTTGTACAATGAGCAGTTCTTC. Its protein is CAWRAHSLYNEQFF.